The clone carrying this TCR beta chain was counted between two and nine times. The data originate from a study of blood T cell repertoires in COVID-19. Clones were read by immunoSEQ multiplex PCR, and TCRdb kept only the in-frame ones, dropping some. The sample includes about 120,000 clones, 70% to 80% of them seen just once. This receptor was obtained from a woman aged 80 or over with acute or convalescent COVID-19. Sample: peripheral blood.

CDR3 bases: TGTGCCAGCAGCAGGACAGGGCGTAACTATGGCTACACCTTC. Translating gives CASSRTGRNYGYTF. The chain links TRBV21-1 to TRBJ1-2; the DNA was not used to check the table's D call, TRBD1. TRBV21-1 is marked as a pseudogene. This CDR3 comprises 14 residues.